The next 16 T cell receptor beta chains were all read from a single sample in a study of blood T cell repertoires in COVID-19. The protocol was immunoSEQ multiplex PCR, while the TCRdb copy is restricted to in-frame clones and leaves out a portion. This repertoire shows approximately 82,000 clones, around four fifths found once; its top ten account for 10% to 15%. Source material: peripheral blood. Receptor source: an older woman with active or convalescent COVID-19.

Written as DNA, the CDR3 is TGTGCCAGCGCCGACGGGGGTATCTCTGGCACAGATACGCAGTATTTT. Its translation is CASADGGISGTDTQYF. The V and J genes are TRBV19 and TRBJ2-3, with a possible D match to TRBD2 (6 bases). Germline CDR1 reads LNHDA; CDR2 reads SQIVND (reference sequence). CDR3 length: 16 residues. V shed 9 bases and J shed 1 base, with 20 bases lying between them.

The gene calls are TRBV3-1 (or the pseudogene TRBV3-2) and TRBJ1-1, with 10 bases identical to TRBD1. CDR1 and CDR2 (germline): LGHDT, YNNKEL (reference sequence). The CDR3 is 14 residues long. Trimming at V came to 5 bases and at J to 12 bases, leaving 12 bases not matched to a gene. The chain's CDR3 is CASSSGQGGLRTFF. In DNA, the CDR3 is TGTGCCAGCAGCTCTGGACAGGGGGGATTGAGAACTTTCTTT.

V is TRBV27 and J is TRBJ1-6; 7 bases line up with TRBD1. The length of the CDR3 is 16 residues. Germline assignment: CDR1 MNHEY and CDR2 SMNVEV (reference sequence). The V and J ends lost 6 bases and 4 bases, in that order; junction bases with no gene match: 9. The CDR3 here is CASRLTGTLYNSPLHF. CDR3 bases: TGTGCCAGCAGGCTGACAGGGACCCTTTATAATTCACCCCTCCACTTT.

This chain connects TRBV6-5 to TRBJ2-5; D may be TRBD2 (7 bases). CDR3 length equals 13 residues. V lost 6 bases and J lost 4, with 12 bases in between. CDR1 and CDR2 (germline): MNHEY, SVGAGI. The CDR3 region is CASRGGLVETQYF. CDR3 nucleotides: TGTGCCAGCAGGGGGGGGCTCGTAGAGACCCAGTACTTC.

The rearrangement uses TRBV5-1 and TRBJ2-1, with no clear D. V lost 0 bases to trimming and J lost 5 bases, with 9 bases between them. Germline V lookup: CDR1 SGHRS, CDR2 YFSETQ. The CDR3 spans 14 residues. For the CDR3, the DNA is TGCGCCAGCAGCTTGGTACCCGGTAACAATGAGCAGTTCTTC. Residues: CASSLVPGNNEQFF.

The V gene is TRBV10-3, the J gene TRBJ1-3; D might be TRBD1 (5 bases). CDR1 is ENHRY, CDR2 SYGVKD, per germline. The germline V and J ends were trimmed by 10 bases and 0 bases, with 16 bases remaining between them. This CDR3 is 15 amino acids long. The CDR3 protein is CATGVGILSGNTIYF. The CDR3 nucleotides are TGTGCCACGGGGGTCGGTATACTCTCTGGAAACACCATATATTTT.

CDR3 protein: CASSFLAAGITDTQYF. The CDR3 nucleotides are TGTGCCAGCAGCTTCCTAGCGGCTGGGATCACAGATACGCAGTATTTT. The chain couples TRBV11-2 to TRBJ2-3; 7 nucleotides align to TRBD2. V was pared by 3 bases and J by 2 bases, with 8 bases of the junction left unmatched. Per the germline V gene, CDR1 is SGHAT and CDR2 is FQNNGV. The CDR3 length is 16 residues.

The V and J genes are TRBV28 and TRBJ1-2, with 10 bases lining up with TRBD1. The CDR3 spans 16 residues. Germline loops: CDR1 MDHEN, CDR2 SYDVKM. Losses at the gene ends were 3 bases for V and 4 bases for J; bases not matched to a gene: 8. DNA for the CDR3: TGTGCCAGCAGTTTTCCGACAGGGGGCGCAGGCTATGGCTACACCTTC. Protein sequence: CASSFPTGGAGYGYTF.

V gene TRBV14 combines with J gene TRBJ1-2; TRBD1 matches 7 bases. The CDR3 consists of 15 residues. CDR1 is SGHDN and CDR2 is FVKESK in the germline V gene. The J segment lost 4 bases and the V segment lost 3 bases, leaving 8 bases of the junction unmatched. The CDR3 here is CASSHSTGSLYGYTF. DNA for the CDR3: TGTGCCAGCAGCCACTCGACAGGGAGCCTCTATGGCTACACCTTC.

The CDR3 is CASSQQAGYNEQFF. The CDR3 bases are TGCGCCAGCAGCCAACAAGCGGGGTACAATGAGCAGTTCTTC. The chain recombines TRBV4-1 with TRBJ2-1, with 7 positions matching TRBD2. The CDR3 covers 14 residues. J was trimmed by 4 bases and V by 2 bases; bases with no gene match: 2. Germline assignment: CDR1 MGHRA and CDR2 YSYEKL.

The chain is built from TRBV29-1 and TRBJ1-2; the D is unclear. Germline V gives CDR1 SQVTM, CDR2 ANQGSEA. The CDR3 length is 13 residues. Trimming pared 4 bases from V and 7 bases from J, leaving 16 bases between. CDR3 residues: CSVVLPGIFGYTF. Written as DNA, the CDR3 is TGCAGCGTTGTTCTTCCCGGGATATTTGGCTACACCTTC.

V is TRBV4-2 and J is TRBJ2-3; TRBD2 is a possible D gene (5 bases). This CDR3 comprises 17 residues. Germline V gives CDR1 LGHNA, CDR2 YNFKEQ. Trimming removed 4 bases at V and 2 bases at J, with 19 bases between. The CDR3 reads CASSPQSKPGYTDTQYF. CDR3 DNA sequence: TGTGCCAGCAGCCCCCAATCTAAGCCGGGGTACACAGATACGCAGTATTTT.

This clone was recorded a few times. V is TRBV2 and J is TRBJ2-7; no clear D. The CDR3 contains 16 residues. Germline loops: CDR1 SNHLY, CDR2 FYNNEI. V was pared by 5 bases and J by 1 base, with 18 bases between. The CDR3 bases are TGTGCCAGCAGTCCAGGCCGGATAAGACCATCCTACGAGCAGTACTTC. Residues: CASSPGRIRPSYEQYF.

The V and J genes are TRBV7-2 and TRBJ2-4, with D possibly TRBD2 on 6 matching bases. The CDR3 is 14 residues long. V lost 5 bases and J 7 bases, leaving 15 bases between the germline ends. CDR1 is SGHTA, CDR2 FQGNSA, per germline. CDR3 DNA sequence: TGTGCCAGCAGCCCGGGACTCCAAGGGAACATTCAGTACTTC. Amino acids: CASSPGLQGNIQYF.

The chain has TRBV10-3 and TRBJ2-1; 8 bases are a match to TRBD2. The CDR3 spans 14 residues. V was clipped by 4 bases and J by 8 bases; unmatched bases: 7. The germline gives CDR1 ENHRY, CDR2 SYGVKD. The CDR3 loop reads CAISGVGGEDEQFF. The CDR3 DNA follows: TGTGCCATCAGTGGAGTCGGGGGGGAGGATGAGCAGTTCTTC.

V gene TRBV4-1 combines with J gene TRBJ1-5; no reliable D call. Trimming stripped 6 bases from V and 0 bases from J, with 21 bases between. CDR1 and CDR2 (germline): MGHRA, YSYEKL. The CDR3 runs to 18 residues. The CDR3 protein is CASSWYKPIRNSNQPQHF. DNA of the CDR3: TGCGCCAGCAGTTGGTACAAACCCATCCGAAATAGCAATCAGCCCCAGCATTTT.